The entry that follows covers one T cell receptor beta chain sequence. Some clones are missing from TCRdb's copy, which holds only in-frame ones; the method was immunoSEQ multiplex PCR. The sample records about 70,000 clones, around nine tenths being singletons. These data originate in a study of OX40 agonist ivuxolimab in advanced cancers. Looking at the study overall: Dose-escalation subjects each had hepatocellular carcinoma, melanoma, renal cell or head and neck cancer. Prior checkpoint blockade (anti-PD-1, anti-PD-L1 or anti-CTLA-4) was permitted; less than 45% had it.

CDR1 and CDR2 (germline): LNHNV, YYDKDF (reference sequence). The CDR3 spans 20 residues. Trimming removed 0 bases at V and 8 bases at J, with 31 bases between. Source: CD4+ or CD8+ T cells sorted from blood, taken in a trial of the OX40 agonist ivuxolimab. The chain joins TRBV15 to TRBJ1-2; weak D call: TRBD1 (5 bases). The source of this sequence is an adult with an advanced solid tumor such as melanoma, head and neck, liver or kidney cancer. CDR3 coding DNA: TGTGCCACCAGCAGAGATATGGGACTTATAACCTGGGGGTCCCAAGACGGCTACACCTTC. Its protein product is CATSRDMGLITWGSQDGYTF.